The 27 T cell receptor beta chains below were found in one sample sequenced in a study of OX40 agonist ivuxolimab in advanced cancers. Produced via immunoSEQ multiplex PCR; TCRdb's table is partial and in-frame only. Of 53,000 or so clones in the sample, roughly 83% were seen once. The sample here was CD4+ or CD8+ T cells sorted from blood, taken in a trial of the OX40 agonist ivuxolimab. These receptors all come from an adult with an advanced solid tumor such as melanoma, head and neck, liver or kidney cancer.

The chain uses TRBV6-1 and TRBJ2-7; D possibly uses TRBD1 or TRBD2 (6 bases each). The V and J ends lost 1 base and 5 bases respectively, with 18 bases between them. This CDR3 is 16 amino acids long. CDR1 and CDR2 (germline): MNHNS, SASEGT. In DNA form, the CDR3 reads TGTGCCAGCAGTGAAGGGCATGAACGGGGGCGGAACGAGCAGTACTTC. Protein sequence: CASSEGHERGRNEQYF.

The chain is built from TRBV9 and TRBJ2-1; 9 positions match TRBD2. There are 16 residues in the CDR3. CDR1 is SGDLS, CDR2 YYNGEE, per germline. V lost 4 bases and J lost 6; bases outside the gene matches: 11. The CDR3 protein is CASSPLGAGGGNEQFF. The DNA for the CDR3 is TGTGCCAGCAGCCCGCTTGGGGCGGGAGGGGGCAATGAGCAGTTCTTC. Drawing the rest from reference TRBV9 and TRBJ2-1, the complete variable domain is DSGVTQTPKHLITATGQRVTLRCSPRSGDLSVYWYQQSLDQGLQFLIQYYNGEERAKGNILERFSAQQFPDLHSELNLSSLELGDSALYFCASSPLGAGGGNEQFFGPGTRLTVL.

The V call is TRBV9, the J call TRBJ2-1; 9 bases are shared with TRBD2. Trimming at V came to 4 bases and at J to 4 bases, leaving 6 bases not matched to a gene. This CDR3 comprises 15 residues. Germline V gives CDR1 SGDLS, CDR2 YYNGEE. The CDR3 region has the DNA TGTGCCAGCAGCCTCTTGGGACTAGCATACAATGAGCAGTTCTTC. As protein: CASSLLGLAYNEQFF.

The chain has TRBV30 and TRBJ1-6, with no clear D. The CDR3 length is 13 residues. The germline V gene has CDR1 GTSNPN and CDR2 SVGIG (reference sequence). The V end was cut by 0 bases, the J end by 9 bases, with 9 bases between. As DNA, the CDR3 is TGTGCCTGGAGTGTAGGCGGGGTTTCACCCCTCCACTTT. Its protein product is CAWSVGGVSPLHF.

The V gene is TRBV30, the J gene TRBJ2-7, with TRBD1 matching 11 bases. CDR3 length equals 15 residues. Trimming took 3 bases from V and 3 from J; bases not matched to a gene: 7. Per the germline V gene, CDR1 is GTSNPN and CDR2 is SVGIG (reference sequence). CDR3 DNA: TGTGCCTGGAGACCGTACGGGACAGGGGGCTACGAGCAGTACTTC. This translates into CAWRPYGTGGYEQYF.

This chain connects TRBV6-5 to TRBJ1-5; TRBD1 is a possible D gene (5 bases). The CDR3 extends over 13 amino acids. Trimming removed 9 bases at V and 5 bases at J, with 14 bases between. Germline values: CDR1 MNHEY, CDR2 SVGAGI. CDR3 DNA: TGTGCCAGTCAGGGTCGCCGGGATCAGCCCCAGCATTTT. This gives the protein CASQGRRDQPQHF.

The chain uses TRBV30 and TRBJ2-7; weak D call: TRBD2 (5 bases). The V end was cut by 1 base, the J end by 2 bases, with 21 bases between. The germline V gene has CDR1 GTSNPN and CDR2 SVGIG (reference sequence). The CDR3 spans 17 residues. Here the CDR3 DNA reads TGTGCCTGGAGTGCGACATGGAGGACGGTACTACCCTACGAGCAGTACTTC. This translates into CAWSATWRTVLPYEQYF.

The chain joins TRBV4-2 to TRBJ1-2; 12 bases agree with TRBD1. Germline lookup yields CDR1 LGHNA and CDR2 YNFKEQ. With 2 bases clipped from V and 8 bases from J, the junction kept 6 bases outside the gene matches. The CDR3 loop spans 15 amino acids. The CDR3 DNA reads as TGTGCCAGCAGCCAACCGGGACAGGGGGCGGAAGGCTACACCTTC. As protein: CASSQPGQGAEGYTF.

The J gene is TRBJ2-2, the V gene TRBV6-5; 8 bases align to TRBD1. The CDR3 contains 14 residues. V dropped 10 bases and J dropped 5; count of bases not matched to a gene: 9. Germline V gene data show CDR1 as MNHEY and CDR2 as SVGAGI. CDR3 nucleotides: TGTGCCACCCTCCAGGGGGCGGAAACCGGGGAGCTGTTTTTT. Its translation: CATLQGAETGELFF.

The rearrangement links TRBV1 to TRBJ2-7; the D call TRBD2 from the table was never checked on the DNA. TRBV1 is a listed pseudogene. The CDR3 contains 16 residues. The CDR3 region has the DNA TGCACCAGCAGCCATCTACCCAGGGAGGGCCAGTACGAGCAGTACTTC. Translation: CTSSHLPREGQYEQYF.

This chain links TRBV5-4 with TRBJ1-6; the D gene is possibly TRBD1 (5 bases). Trimming removed 4 bases at V and 7 bases at J, with 18 bases between. CDR3 length: 16 amino acids. Germline CDR1 reads SGHNT; CDR2 reads YYREEE (reference sequence). CDR3 in DNA: TGTGCCAGCAGCGCCGGGGCACGAAGGGGCAATTCACCCCTCCACTTT. Translated: CASSAGARRGNSPLHF.

This clone was recorded a few times. The V gene is TRBV18, the J gene TRBJ2-1; perhaps TRBD2 as D (6 bases). Germline V gene sequence: CDR1 KGHSH, CDR2 LQKENI. The germline V and J ends were trimmed by 1 base and 1 base, with 8 bases remaining between them. The CDR3 extends over 15 amino acids. Here the CDR3 DNA reads TGTGCCAGCTCACCACGAGGGAGGTCCTACAATGAGCAGTTCTTC. Translating gives CASSPRGRSYNEQFF. Together with reference TRBV18 and TRBJ2-1, the CDR3 gives the full variable domain: NAGVMQNPRHLVRRRGQEARLRCSPMKGHSHVYWYRQLPEEGLKFMVYLQKENIIDESGMPKERFSAEFPKEGPSILRIQQVVRGDSAAYFCASSPRGRSYNEQFFGPGTRLTVL.

The chain joins TRBV6-1 to TRBJ1-2; 7 nucleotides agree with TRBD1. Unmatched junction bases numbered 12, after V lost 7 bases and J lost 4 bases. Germline V lookup: CDR1 MNHNS, CDR2 SASEGT. The CDR3 has 15 amino acids. CDR3 sequence: CASTEMRGQSYGYTF. The CDR3 coding sequence is TGTGCCAGCACCGAGATGAGGGGGCAATCCTATGGCTACACCTTC.

This clone was picked up a small number of times. The chain joins TRBV28 to TRBJ2-5, with D perhaps TRBD2 (6 bases). Trimming cost V 5 bases and J 5 bases, with 15 bases left between them. CDR3 length: 14 residues. The germline V gene has CDR1 MDHEN and CDR2 SYDVKM. As DNA, the CDR3 is TGTGCCAGCAGTGACAGCGGGTCACGCGAGACCCAGTACTTC. It translates to CASSDSGSRETQYF.

The chain employs TRBV11-2 and TRBJ1-5, with D hard to call. This CDR3 has 14 residues. V lost 5 bases and J 3 bases, leaving 11 bases between the germline ends. Germline loops: CDR1 SGHAT, CDR2 FQNNGV. CDR3 sequence: CASSHGRTNQPQHF. The CDR3 DNA follows: TGTGCCAGCAGCCATGGACGGACCAATCAGCCCCAGCATTTT.

The rearrangement links TRBV28 to TRBJ1-2, with a possible D match to TRBD1 (5 bases). The CDR3 covers 13 residues. Germline CDR1 is MDHEN and CDR2 is SYDVKM. V gave up 4 bases and J gave up 3 bases, with 9 bases separating them. The CDR3 DNA sequence: TGTGCCAGCAGTTCCCCGGGGCACTATGGCTACACCTTC. It is translated as CASSSPGHYGYTF.

V is TRBV5-6 and J is TRBJ2-3; D remains ambiguous. CDR3 length equals 15 residues. The V gene's germline CDR1 is SGHDT and CDR2 YYEEEE. Trimming removed 2 bases from V and 1 base from J, with 11 bases in between. CDR3 protein: CASSFGHRGTDTQYF. CDR3 in DNA: TGTGCCAGCAGCTTCGGGCATAGGGGCACAGATACGCAGTATTTT.

This chain uses TRBV7-2 with TRBJ2-7, with D tentatively TRBD1 or TRBD2 (6 bases each). Germline CDR1 reads SGHTA; CDR2 reads FQGNSA. CDR3 length: 14 amino acids. V lost 5 bases and J lost 5, with 16 bases in between. The CDR3 nucleotides read TGTGCCAGCAGCCGGGGGACACCACCCCACGAGCAGTACTTC. Translating it yields CASSRGTPPHEQYF.

The CDR3 DNA sequence: TGTGCCAGCAGTCCCGGGACAGGTAGGGGGAAATCCTACGAGCAGTACTTC. Translating it yields CASSPGTGRGKSYEQYF. The chain joins TRBV28 to TRBJ2-7; TRBD1 agrees at 8 bases. Germline loops: CDR1 MDHEN, CDR2 SYDVKM. This CDR3 comprises 17 residues. V lost 5 bases to trimming and J lost 1 base; unmatched junction nucleotides: 13.

The chain joins TRBV27 to TRBJ2-1; D may match TRBD1 or TRBD2 (6 bases each). Trimming left V 5 bases short and J 6 bases short, with 11 bases between. This CDR3 is built from 13 residues. The germline V gene encodes CDR1 MNHEY and CDR2 SMNVEV (reference sequence). The CDR3 sequence is CASSGGGLNEQFF. CDR3 nucleotides: TGTGCCAGCAGTGGAGGGGGTCTCAATGAGCAGTTCTTC.

The rearrangement uses TRBV10-1 and TRBJ1-5; D perhaps matches TRBD1 (6 bases). Trimming cost V 2 bases and J 7 bases, with 21 bases left between them. Germline CDR1 and CDR2: WNHNN and SYGVQD (reference sequence). The CDR3 has 17 amino acids. The CDR3 coding sequence is TGCGCCAGCAGTGAGGACCCGGGGGCGGTACGTCCACAGCCCCAGCATTTT. Translating gives CASSEDPGAVRPQPQHF.

CDR3 in DNA: TGCAGCGTGGAAAACCCTGACCGGGCCGCCGGGGAGCTGTTTTTT. Translated, it gives CSVENPDRAAGELFF. The J gene is TRBJ2-2, the V gene TRBV29-1; D is ambiguous. CDR1 and CDR2 from the germline V gene are SQVTM and ANQGSEA. The CDR3 runs 15 residues. The V end lost 6 bases, the J end lost 6 bases, and 20 bases lay between the germline ends.

The genes are TRBV7-9 and TRBJ2-1; maybe TRBD2 (5 bases). V shed 2 bases and J shed 8 bases, with 16 bases lying between them. Germline assignment: CDR1 SEHNR and CDR2 FQNEAQ (reference sequence). The CDR3 loop spans 15 amino acids. This CDR3 is CASSLTEGAWDEQFF. The CDR3 nucleotides read TGTGCCAGCAGCTTAACTGAGGGAGCATGGGATGAGCAGTTCTTC.

V and J are TRBV15 and TRBJ1-6, with D unresolved. Trimming removed 0 bases at V and 8 bases at J, with 11 bases between. This CDR3 has 15 amino acids. The germline gives CDR1 LNHNV, CDR2 YYDKDF (reference sequence). The CDR3 nucleotides read TGTGCCACCAGCAGAGATCACGGCACTTATTCACCCCTCCACTTT. This gives the protein CATSRDHGTYSPLHF.

The J gene is TRBJ1-2, the V gene TRBV30, with D perhaps matching TRBD1 (5 bases). Per germline, CDR1 GTSNPN and CDR2 SVGIG (reference sequence). V lost 4 bases to trimming and J lost 1 base, with 13 bases between them. The CDR3 sequence is 14 residues long. CDR3 bases: TGTGCCTGGAAAAGGGGTGGCGGTAACTATGGCTACACCTTC. Its protein is CAWKRGGGNYGYTF.

The V gene is TRBV30, the J gene TRBJ2-7; TRBD2 aligns across 7 bases. The germline gives CDR1 GTSNPN, CDR2 SVGIG (reference sequence). CDR3 length: 15 amino acids. After removal of 0 bases from V and 7 bases from J, the junction contained 12 bases not matched to a gene. CDR3 loop: CAWSVSLAALGEQYF. CDR3 coding DNA: TGTGCCTGGAGTGTGAGCCTAGCGGCCCTTGGGGAGCAGTACTTC.

This chain links TRBV6-1 with TRBJ1-4, with a tentative D call TRBD1 (5 bases). Per germline, CDR1 MNHNS and CDR2 SASEGT. CDR3 length: 16 amino acids. V lost 0 bases and J lost 10, with 18 bases in between. CDR3 loop: CASSEAGTGSQGKLFF. DNA for the CDR3: TGTGCCAGCAGTGAAGCAGGGACGGGATCCCAGGGAAAACTGTTTTTT.